This T cell receptor (beta chain) is from a study of blood T cell repertoires in COVID-19. This CDR3 has 15 amino acids. Trimming took 5 bases from V and 5 from J; bases not matched to a gene: 8. Germline CDR1 reads SNHLY; CDR2 reads FYNNEI. Here immunoSEQ multiplex PCR was the method, and the copy in TCRdb shows in-frame clones only, minus some. This sample yields about 150,000 clones, of which 88% are seen a single time; around 2.3% belongs to the top ten. The clonotype was recovered from a human donor with COVID-19, enrolled during active disease. The donor label of this sample is uncertain. The sequenced sample was peripheral blood. This rearrangement joins TRBV2 to TRBJ2-3; 9 bases map to TRBD1. The CDR3 DNA follows: TGTGCCAGCAGTTTGGACAGGGGCGAGGGAGATACGCAGTATTTT. Encoded protein: CASSLDRGEGDTQYF.